This TCR beta chain derives from a study of cytomegalovirus exposure and HLA in healthy donors. CDR3 length: 16 amino acids. J lost 2 bases, V lost 5 bases, and 8 bases had no gene match. CDR1 is ENHRY and CDR2 is SYGVKD in the germline V gene. The primer mix had 60 Vbeta and 13 Jbeta primers. Measured with immunoSEQ multiplex PCR; TCRdb has only the in-frame clones, and not every one. The table has roughly 180,000 clones, around four fifths seen once. This clone was recorded a few times. The chain employs TRBV10-3 and TRBJ2-7; 11 positions match TRBD2. The sample was PBMCs. This TCR came from a woman aged 25 to 39 in good health and CMV-seropositive. The CDR3 DNA reads TGTGCCATCAGTTCCGGGACTAGCGGACAGACCTACGAGCAGTACTTC. It yields the protein CAISSGTSGQTYEQYF.